A selection of T cell receptor beta chains follows, all from one sample in a study of cytomegalovirus exposure and HLA in healthy donors. Sequencing was performed with immunoSEQ multiplex PCR; in TCRdb, only in-frame clones are kept and a portion is missing. This repertoire shows about 160,000 clones, less than 90% found once; its top ten account for approximately 6.7%. The sequenced material came from PBMCs. These receptors came from a male donor in good health and CMV-seropositive. CDR3s leave out the opening cysteine and the closing phenylalanine or tryptophan. Fields, in order: J gene, CDR3 length, V gene, clone size, CDR3 protein. The size entry is marked missing in some rows and otherwise reads once, few, many or a size class.

J: TRBJ1-2
length: 14
V: TRBV6-1
size: few
CDR3: ASSEGRGRIGYGYT

J: TRBJ2-4
length: 11
V: TRBV9
size: NA
CDR3: ASSPRDISIQY

J: TRBJ2-2
length: 12
V: TRBV25-1
size: NA
CDR3: ASRPGLNTGELF

J: TRBJ1-5
length: 12
V: TRBV18
size: NA
CDR3: ASSGQGSGQPQH

J: TRBJ2-7
length: 16
V: TRBV5-6
size: NA
CDR3: ASRGGGPGTPTLGEQY

J: TRBJ2-1
length: 14
V: TRBV10-3
size: NA
CDR3: AINEYTGGRVDEQF

J: TRBJ1-6
length: 14
V: TRBV19
size: NA
CDR3: ASSALWTGGNSPLH

J: TRBJ1-4
length: 13
V: TRBV28
size: NA
CDR3: ASSLVLLANEKLF

J: TRBJ2-1
length: 12
V: TRBV4-1
size: NA
CDR3: ASSGTGSRDEQF

J: TRBJ2-3
length: 12
V: TRBV5-4
size: NA
CDR3: ASRVDLGADTQY

J: TRBJ1-1
length: 11
V: TRBV10-3
size: NA
CDR3: AISFQGDTEAF

J: TRBJ2-2
length: 11
V: TRBV19
size: NA
CDR3: ASSYSHTGELF

J: TRBJ2-7
length: 13
V: TRBV19
size: NA
CDR3: ASSPTGLGSYEQY

J: TRBJ2-7
length: 10
V: TRBV4-1
size: NA
CDR3: ASRGSVYEQY

J: TRBJ1-2
length: 12
V: TRBV27
size: NA
CDR3: ASRRGSRNYGYT

J: TRBJ2-2
length: 12
V: TRBV30
size: NA
CDR3: AWSSAVNTGELF

J: TRBJ2-1
length: 13
V: TRBV28
size: once
CDR3: ASSSSGGSYNEQF

J: TRBJ2-1
length: 12
V: TRBV4-1
size: NA
CDR3: ASRWKGSVHEQF

J: TRBJ1-1
length: 13
V: TRBV7-9
size: NA
CDR3: ASSLVPQGYTEAF

J: TRBJ2-3
length: 14
V: TRBV4-1
size: NA
CDR3: ASSQPDRVGTDTQY

J: TRBJ2-2
length: 14
V: TRBV5-1
size: NA
CDR3: ASSLGTGLGTGELF

J: TRBJ1-5
length: 13
V: TRBV7-8
size: NA
CDR3: ASSLAGAQGQPQH

J: TRBJ2-3
length: 14
V: TRBV5-1
size: NA
CDR3: ASSKGLAGDGDTQY

J: TRBJ2-3
length: 12
V: TRBV5-4
size: NA
CDR3: ASSLWGLPDTQY

J: TRBJ1-6
length: 15
V: TRBV5-1
size: NA
CDR3: ASSLQGAARYNSPLH

J: TRBJ1-5
length: 13
V: TRBV27
size: NA
CDR3: ASSPTPYSNQPQH

J: TRBJ2-6
length: 13
V: TRBV6-5
size: NA
CDR3: ASMSGSSGANVLT

J: TRBJ1-5
length: 12
V: TRBV18
size: NA
CDR3: ASSPKTGVAPQH

J: TRBJ2-1
length: 16
V: TRBV29-1
size: NA
CDR3: SVGPASGRSISYNEQF

J: TRBJ2-3
length: 14
V: TRBV2
size: few
CDR3: ASRSGTGRGTDTQY

J: TRBJ1-1
length: 11
V: TRBV19
size: NA
CDR3: ASSSRVYTEAF

J: TRBJ2-7
length: 13
V: TRBV28
size: NA
CDR3: ASSFYGTTSYEQY

J: NA
length: 13
V: TRBV5-6
size: NA
CDR3: ASSPRTGPTYEQY

J: TRBJ2-1
length: 15
V: TRBV4-3
size: NA
CDR3: ASSQDLDVGGVNEQF

J: TRBJ2-3
length: 13
V: TRBV2
size: NA
CDR3: AGGLAGGSTDTQY

J: TRBJ2-7
length: 11
V: TRBV6-5
size: once
CDR3: ASPTGAPYEQY

J: TRBJ2-1
length: 12
V: TRBV27
size: NA
CDR3: ASSLAGWNNEQF

J: TRBJ1-2
length: 11
V: TRBV30
size: NA
CDR3: AWSLRTGGGYT

J: TRBJ2-2
length: 14
V: TRBV5-4
size: NA
CDR3: ASRFKAGLSTGELF